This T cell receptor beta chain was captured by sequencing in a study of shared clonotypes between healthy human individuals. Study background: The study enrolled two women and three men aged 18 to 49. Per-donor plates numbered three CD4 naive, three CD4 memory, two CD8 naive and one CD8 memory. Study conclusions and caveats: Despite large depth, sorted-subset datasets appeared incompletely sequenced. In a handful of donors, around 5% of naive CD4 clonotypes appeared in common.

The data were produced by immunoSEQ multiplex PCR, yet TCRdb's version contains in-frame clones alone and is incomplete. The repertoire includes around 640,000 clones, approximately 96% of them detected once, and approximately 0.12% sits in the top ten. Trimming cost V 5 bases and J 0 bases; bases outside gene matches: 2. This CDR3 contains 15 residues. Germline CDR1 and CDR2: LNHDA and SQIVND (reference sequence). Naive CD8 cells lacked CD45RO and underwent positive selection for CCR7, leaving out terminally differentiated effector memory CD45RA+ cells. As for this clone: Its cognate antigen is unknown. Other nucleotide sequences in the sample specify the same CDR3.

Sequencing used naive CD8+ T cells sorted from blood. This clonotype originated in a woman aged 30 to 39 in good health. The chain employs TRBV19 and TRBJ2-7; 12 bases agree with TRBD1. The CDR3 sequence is CASSPGQGASYEQYF. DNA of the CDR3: TGTGCCAGTAGTCCGGGACAGGGGGCCTCCTACGAGCAGTACTTC.